This TCR beta chain appears in the sequencing data of a study of T cell responses to AZD1222 COVID-19 vaccine. CDR1 SGDLS and CDR2 YYNGEE come from the germline V gene. Trimming took off 2 bases at V and 7 bases at J, with 16 bases between the two ends. This CDR3 is built from 16 residues. Turning to this clone: Its antigen is still unknown.

Study-level results: Unmutated variant regions are reportedly the target of nearly half of TCRs that are spike-specific. Seropositive status at baseline applied to only five to seven AZD1222 recipients.

Sequencing was performed with immunoSEQ multiplex PCR; in TCRdb, only in-frame clones are kept and a portion is missing. The table shows some 97,000 clones, with 80% to 95% occurring only once. The origin of this receptor is an adult in good health. The V gene is TRBV9, the J gene TRBJ1-6, with a tentative D call TRBD1 (6 bases). The sample consisted of peripheral blood, taken on day 0 of AZD1222 vaccination. The CDR3 DNA reads as TGTGCCAGCAGCGTCTCCCGACAGGCCCTGAATTCACCCCTCCACTTT. Its protein is CASSVSRQALNSPLHF. Looking up the rest from reference TRBV9 and TRBJ1-6 gives the full variable domain: DSGVTQTPKHLITATGQRVTLRCSPRSGDLSVYWYQQSLDQGLQFLIQYYNGEERAKGNILERFSAQQFPDLHSELNLSSLELGDSALYFCASSVSRQALNSPLHFGNGTRLTVT.